Below are 9 T cell receptor beta chains sequenced from a single sample in a study of T cell changes during pregnancy in multiple sclerosis. Data came from immunoSEQ multiplex PCR; TCRdb stores just in-frame clones and leaves some out. The sample lists tens of thousands of clones; approximately 90% were seen once. Specimen: CD4+ T cells from peripheral blood mononuclear cells, collected in the first trimester of pregnancy. These receptors all stem from a female donor in good health, enrolled as a control in a pregnancy study.

This clone was recorded a few times. This chain joins TRBV29-1 and TRBJ2-3, with TRBD2 identical over 9 bases. The CDR3 runs to 14 residues. V trimming: 4 bases; J trimming: 0 bases; junction bases outside the gene matches: 2. CDR1 is SQVTM, CDR2 ANQGSEA, per germline. CDR3 region: CSVGRGGSTDTQYF. Written as DNA, the CDR3 is TGCAGCGTTGGGCGGGGGGGCAGCACAGATACGCAGTATTTT.

The chain employs TRBV6-4 and TRBJ2-7; D is uncertain. Trimming shortened V by 7 bases and J by 3 bases, and 16 bases separated the two germline ends. The CDR3 consists of 14 residues. Germline loops: CDR1 MRHNA, CDR2 SNTAGT. In DNA, the CDR3 is TGTGCCAGCAATACAGCCACCGTTAACTACGAGCAGTACTTC. This codes for CASNTATVNYEQYF.

The CDR3 nucleotides read TGTGCCAGCACCATGTGGGGACAGGGCTCCAATGAGCAGTTCTTC. It specifies CASTMWGQGSNEQFF. The rearrangement links TRBV28 to TRBJ2-1; 9 nucleotides match TRBD1. This CDR3 region has 15 residues. Per the germline V gene, CDR1 is MDHEN and CDR2 is SYDVKM. With V trimmed by 7 bases and J by 6 bases, 10 bases remained unmatched.

This chain connects TRBV5-6 to TRBJ1-2; D unclear. Germline assignment: CDR1 SGHDT and CDR2 YYEEEE. The CDR3 sequence is 14 residues long. V dropped 0 bases and J dropped 2 bases, with 8 bases sitting between them. CDR3 sequence (DNA): TGTGCCAGCAGCTTGGCCGGGTCAAACTATGGCTACACCTTC. As protein: CASSLAGSNYGYTF. The entire variable domain, with the rest obtained from reference TRBV5-6 and TRBJ1-2, is as follows: DAGVTQSPTHLIKTRGQQVTLRCSPKSGHDTVSWYQQALGQGPQFIFQYYEEEERQRGNFPDRFSGHQFPNYSSELNVNALLLGDSALYLCASSLAGSNYGYTFGSGTRLTVV.

The chain combines TRBV10-2 with TRBJ2-7; D not certain. CDR3 size: 13 residues. The germline V and J ends were trimmed by 4 bases and 1 base, with 8 bases remaining between them. CDR1 WSHSY and CDR2 SAAADI come from the germline V gene. The CDR3 DNA is TGCGCCAGCAGTGTTGACACATCCTACGAGCAGTACTTC. This translates into CASSVDTSYEQYF.

The J gene is TRBJ2-5, the V gene TRBV27; no clear D gene. V lost 3 bases and J lost 1, with 9 bases in between. CDR1 and CDR2 (germline): MNHEY, SMNVEV (reference sequence). The CDR3 covers 14 residues. The CDR3 sequence is CASSFRRSQETQYF. The CDR3 nucleotides are TGTGCCAGCAGTTTTCGACGGAGCCAAGAGACCCAGTACTTC.

This clone was recorded once. The gene calls are TRBV30 and TRBJ1-2, with unresolved D. The CDR3 is 15 residues long. Deletions cut 0 bases from V and 2 bases from J, with 13 bases between. CDR1 is GTSNPN and CDR2 is SVGIG in the germline V gene (reference sequence). The CDR3 DNA reads as TGTGCCTGGAGTGTTTTGGCAGGCTACAACTATGGCTACACCTTC. Residues: CAWSVLAGYNYGYTF.

The rearrangement links TRBV5-8 to TRBJ2-5, with no clear D. V gave up 4 bases and J gave up 5 bases, with 12 bases separating them. There are 13 residues in the CDR3. Germline V lookup: CDR1 SGHTS, CDR2 YDEGEE. The CDR3 DNA reads TGTGCCAGCAGCGCCCGCGGAACGGAGACCCAGTACTTC. This codes for CASSARGTETQYF.

This sequence joins TRBV10-3 and TRBJ2-7, with D possibly being TRBD2 (5 bases). The V gene's germline CDR1 is ENHRY and CDR2 SYGVKD. Trimming cost V 3 bases and J 3 bases, with 15 bases left between them. The CDR3 totals 15 residues. CDR3 sequence reads: CAISDTPGRGYEQYF. Here the CDR3 DNA reads TGTGCCATCAGTGACACCCCTGGTCGGGGCTACGAGCAGTACTTC.